Each of the 25 T cell receptor beta chains below was sequenced from the same sample in a study of blood T cell repertoires in COVID-19 (TCRdb year 2020). Libraries were prepared through the immunoSEQ multiplex PCR assay. The table was pulled from immuneACCESS by TCRdb, which kept in-frame rearrangements only. Such tables lose some clones; where checked, under half of the loss comes from unresolved V genes, and the rest has no known cause. This sample gives 100,000 to 150,000 clones in total; 81% of them show up just once. Approximately 18% of the sample is held by the ten biggest clonotypes. Sequenced: peripheral blood. The receptor set was obtained from a man under 40 with COVID-19, enrolled during active disease.

CDR3 nucleotide sequence: TGCGCCAGCAGCCAAGAAAACAGGGTATACTATGGCTACACCTTC. Residues: CASSQENRVYYGYTF. The chain uses TRBV4-1 and TRBJ1-2, with D possibly TRBD1 on 6 matching bases. The CDR3 is 15 residues long. Germline V gene lookup returns CDR1 MGHRA and CDR2 YSYEKL. The V end was cut by 0 bases, the J end by 3 bases, with 11 bases between.

The CDR3 loop reads CASRGFLGTGELFF. The CDR3 DNA sequence: TGTGCCAGCCGGGGGTTTTTAGGAACCGGGGAGCTGTTTTTT. The V gene is TRBV9, the J gene TRBJ2-2, with a weak D call TRBD2 (6 bases). Germline V lookup: CDR1 SGDLS, CDR2 YYNGEE. CDR3 size: 14 residues. V was shortened by 7 bases and J by 5 bases, with 15 bases between the two germline ends.

This clone was recorded only once. The chain uses TRBV29-1 and TRBJ1-1; TRBD1 agrees at 10 bases. J lost 5 bases, V lost 6 bases, and 9 bases had no gene match. From germline, CDR1 is SQVTM and CDR2 ANQGSEA. The CDR3 is 14 residues long. Here the CDR3 DNA reads TGCAGCGTGGGGGACAGGGGAGAGAGTACTGAAGCTTTCTTT. This translates into CSVGDRGESTEAFF. The variable domain in full, with the rest retrieved from reference TRBV29-1 and TRBJ1-1, is SAVISQKPSRDICQRGTSLTIQCQVDSQVTMMFWYRQQPGQSLTLIATANQGSEATYESGFVIDKFPISRPNLTFSTLTVSNMSPEDSSIYLCSVGDRGESTEAFFGQGTRLTVV.

The chain carries TRBV12-5 and TRBJ2-7, with D tentatively TRBD2 (5 bases). This CDR3 is 15 amino acids long. Germline V lookup: CDR1 LGHNT, CDR2 FRNRAP. The V end lost 2 bases, the J end lost 3 bases, and 14 bases lay between the germline ends. Written as DNA, the CDR3 is TGTGCTAGTGGTTTGTCCCGGCGGGTGGGCTACGAGCAGTACTTC. Encoded protein: CASGLSRRVGYEQYF.

J is TRBJ2-5 and V is TRBV9; TRBD2 matches 7 bases. Germline CDR1 is SGDLS and CDR2 is YYNGEE. CDR3 length: 15 residues. V lost 4 bases, J lost 1 base, and 7 bases stayed unmatched. The chain's CDR3 is CASSRLSGAQETQYF. CDR3 sequence (DNA): TGTGCCAGCAGCCGACTGAGCGGGGCCCAAGAGACCCAGTACTTC.

This chain joins TRBV27 and TRBJ1-3; TRBD1 matches at 9 bases. Trimming at V came to 6 bases and at J to 8 bases, leaving 8 bases not matched to a gene. This CDR3 is built from 14 residues. In germline, CDR1 is MNHEY, CDR2 SMNVEV (reference sequence). The CDR3 reads CASRNRGLGDTIYF. The CDR3 DNA is TGTGCCAGCAGGAACAGGGGGCTGGGAGACACCATATATTTT.

This clone was recorded at least ten times. The chain employs TRBV11-3 and TRBJ1-2; possibly TRBD1 for D (6 bases). Germline CDR1 and CDR2: SGHNT and YENEEA. Trimming left V 5 bases short and J 8 bases short, with 21 bases between. The CDR3 has 15 amino acids. CDR3 in DNA: TGTGCCAGCAGCCCTATCCTGGGGGCAGCTAGCGGCTACACCTTC. It translates to CASSPILGAASGYTF.

The chain uses TRBV21-1 and TRBJ1-1; the table's TRBD1 call for D was not verified on the DNA. TRBV21-1 is classified as a pseudogene. The CDR3 has 14 amino acids. This chain's CDR3 is CASSSPQGCTEAFF. DNA of the CDR3: TGTGCCAGCAGCAGTCCTCAGGGCTGCACTGAAGCTTTCTTT.

The chain links TRBV14 to TRBJ2-1; TRBD2 matches at 7 bases. V shed 6 bases and J 3 bases; nucleotides not matched to a gene: 11. The CDR3 contains 16 residues. Germline CDR1 and CDR2: SGHDN and FVKESK. Here the CDR3 reads CASSRRLSGIYNEQFF. CDR3 nucleotide sequence: TGTGCCAGCAGTCGCCGACTGAGCGGGATCTACAATGAGCAGTTCTTC.

The CDR3 reads CASSQLGANYEQYF. The CDR3 DNA reads TGTGCCAGCTCACAACTCGGAGCAAACTACGAGCAGTACTTC. The chain joins TRBV18 to TRBJ2-7; D gene unclear. The germline gives CDR1 KGHSH, CDR2 LQKENI. V was cut by 4 bases and J by 3 bases, with 13 bases left in between. The CDR3 contains 14 residues. Filled out from reference TRBV18 and TRBJ2-7, the complete variable domain reads NAGVMQNPRHLVRRRGQEARLRCSPMKGHSHVYWYRQLPEEGLKFMVYLQKENIIDESGMPKERFSAEFPKEGPSILRIQQVVRGDSAAYFCASSQLGANYEQYFGPGTRLTVT.

J is TRBJ1-2 and V is TRBV3-1 (or the pseudogene TRBV3-2); a possible D gene is TRBD1 (6 bases). With 4 bases removed from V and 8 bases from J, the gap between germline ends came to 26 bases. This CDR3 is built from 17 residues. Germline values: CDR1 LGHDT, CDR2 YNNKEL (reference sequence). DNA of the CDR3: TGTGCCAGCAGCCCCCAAGTTTTTACCACAGGGCCCGGAGGCTACACCTTC. This sequence encodes CASSPQVFTTGPGGYTF.

The chain joins TRBV6-5 to TRBJ2-7; D gene unclear. Germline assignment: CDR1 MNHEY and CDR2 SVGAGI. V was clipped by 6 bases and J by 0 bases, with 12 bases between them. This CDR3 has 14 residues. This CDR3 is CASRSPGSSYEQYF. CDR3 sequence (DNA): TGTGCCAGCAGGTCTCCAGGTAGCTCCTACGAGCAGTACTTC.

This clone was observed a few times. The chain joins TRBV19 to TRBJ2-3; D gene unclear. This CDR3 has 15 residues. Per germline, CDR1 LNHDA and CDR2 SQIVND (reference sequence). Trimming removed 3 bases at V and 0 bases at J, with 10 bases between. DNA of the CDR3: TGTGCCAGTAGTATGGGCCGCGTTAGCACAGATACGCAGTATTTT. Its translation is CASSMGRVSTDTQYF.

J is TRBJ2-1 and V is TRBV5-5; TRBD2 aligns across 7 bases. This CDR3 contains 16 residues. Losses at the gene ends were 4 bases for V and 4 bases for J; bases not matched to a gene: 11. Germline-derived CDR1 and CDR2 are SGHKS and YYEKEE (reference sequence). CDR3 bases: TGTGCCAGCAGCCCGGATGGGCTAGCGGTTTACAATGAGCAGTTCTTC. Protein sequence: CASSPDGLAVYNEQFF.

The rearrangement links TRBV11-3 to TRBJ2-3; D unclear. The CDR3 runs to 14 residues. Germline CDR1 reads SGHNT; CDR2 reads YENEEA. V lost 3 bases and J 1 base, leaving 8 bases between the germline ends. The CDR3 region has the DNA TGTGCCAGCAGCTTGGGCGCGCGCACAGATACGCAGTATTTT. It codes for CASSLGARTDTQYF.

J is TRBJ2-1 and V is TRBV5-1; 7 bases map to TRBD2. CDR3 length: 18 residues. Germline V lookup: CDR1 SGHRS, CDR2 YFSETQ. The trim removed 4 bases at V and 8 bases at J, leaving 21 bases unmatched. The CDR3 loop reads CASSLLGAGAGASYEQFF. For the CDR3, the DNA is TGCGCCAGCAGCCTCCTCGGGGCCGGGGCGGGAGCGTCGTATGAGCAGTTCTTC. Using reference TRBV5-1 and TRBJ2-1 for the parts outside the CDR3, the full variable domain is KAGVTQTPRYLIKTRGQQVTLSCSPISGHRSVSWYQQTPGQGLQFLFEYFSETQRNKGNFPGRFSGRQFSNSRSEMNVSTLELGDSALYLCASSLLGAGAGASYEQFFGPGTRLTVL.

The CDR3 DNA reads TGTGCCAGCAGTATCTCCGGCACAGGGGTGGGTGCTTTCTTT. Translating it yields CASSISGTGVGAFF. The rearrangement joins TRBV5-4 to TRBJ1-1, with 7 bases fitting TRBD1. Germline values: CDR1 SGHNT, CDR2 YYREEE (reference sequence). The CDR3 covers 14 residues. Trimming took 5 bases from V and 11 from J; bases not matched to a gene: 15.

This clone was observed a single time. V and J are TRBV28 and TRBJ2-7; a weak D match, TRBD1 (6 bases). Deletions cut 3 bases from V and 2 bases from J, with 14 bases between. CDR3 length: 15 amino acids. Germline V lookup: CDR1 MDHEN, CDR2 SYDVKM. In DNA, the CDR3 is TGTGCCAGCAGTTTTGGGCAGGGGCTTGCCTACGAGCAGTACTTC. Translation: CASSFGQGLAYEQYF.

The rearrangement uses TRBV5-1 and TRBJ1-3; 8 bases are a match to TRBD1. The CDR3 totals 17 residues. Germline CDR1 reads SGHRS; CDR2 reads YFSETQ. With 4 bases clipped from V and 2 bases from J, the junction kept 11 bases outside the gene matches. CDR3 DNA sequence: TGCGCCAGCAGCGCCCTCGGACAGGGAACGGCTGGAAACACCATATATTTT. Protein sequence: CASSALGQGTAGNTIYF.

The chain carries TRBV3-1 (or the pseudogene TRBV3-2) and TRBJ2-5; 8 bases line up with TRBD2. V lost 4 bases to trimming and J lost 5 bases; unmatched junction nucleotides: 9. Germline lookup yields CDR1 LGHDT and CDR2 YNNKEL (reference sequence). The CDR3 is 15 residues long. The CDR3 is CASSRVAGRVETQYF. The CDR3 region has the DNA TGTGCCAGCAGCCGAGTAGCGGGAAGGGTGGAGACCCAGTACTTC.

This clone appeared once. The chain is built from TRBV7-6 and TRBJ1-6; maybe TRBD1 (5 bases). Germline V gene sequence: CDR1 SGHVS, CDR2 FNYEAQ. With 4 bases removed from V and 7 bases from J, the gap between germline ends came to 8 bases. The CDR3 consists of 13 residues. The CDR3 sequence: CASSSRQNSPLHF. The CDR3 nucleotides are TGTGCCAGCAGCTCCCGACAGAATTCACCCCTCCACTTT.

The rearrangement links TRBV7-8 to TRBJ2-2; D remains unclear. Trimming removed 1 base from V and 4 bases from J, with 4 bases in between. CDR3 length equals 13 residues. Germline V CDR1 and CDR2: SGHVS, FQNEAQ. For the CDR3, the DNA is TGTGCCAGCAGCTTAGGGGCCACCGGGGAGCTGTTTTTT. Translating it yields CASSLGATGELFF. Combining the CDR3 with reference TRBV7-8 and TRBJ2-2 gives the whole variable domain GAGVSQSPRYKVAKRGQDVALRCDPISGHVSLFWYQQALGQGPEFLTYFQNEAQLDKSGLPSDRFFAERPEGSVSTLKIQRTQQEDSAVYLCASSLGATGELFFGEGSRLTVL.

The chain combines TRBV11-1 with TRBJ2-7; 9 nucleotides align to TRBD1. Germline-derived CDR1 and CDR2 are SGHAT and FQDESV (reference sequence). The CDR3 contains 12 residues. The V gene end was trimmed by 6 bases and the J gene end by 3 bases; junction bases not matched to a gene: 0. CDR3: CASRDRGYEQYF. The CDR3 DNA is TGTGCCAGCAGGGACAGGGGCTACGAGCAGTACTTC.

The chain links TRBV6-4 to TRBJ2-1, with 12 bases identical to TRBD2. This CDR3 has 15 amino acids. Unmatched junction bases numbered 8, after V lost 5 bases and J lost 9 bases. Germline-derived CDR1 and CDR2 are MRHNA and SNTAGT. This CDR3 is CASSPSSGRAAEQFF. CDR3 coding DNA: TGTGCCAGCAGTCCTTCTAGCGGGAGGGCCGCTGAGCAGTTCTTC.

The CDR3 coding sequence is TGTGCCTGGAGTAATCGGGACAGGGCAATTGAAGCTTTCTTT. Translated: CAWSNRDRAIEAFF. V usage is TRBV30 and J usage is TRBJ1-1; 9 bases map to TRBD1. This CDR3 region has 14 residues. Unmatched junction bases numbered 8, after V lost 2 bases and J lost 7 bases. CDR1 is GTSNPN and CDR2 is SVGIG in the germline V gene (reference sequence). Drawing the rest from reference TRBV30 and TRBJ1-1, the complete variable domain is SQTIHQWPATLVQPVGSPLSLECTVEGTSNPNLYWYRQAAGRGLQLLFYSVGIGQISSEVPQNLSASRPQDRQFILSSKKLLLSDSGFYLCAWSNRDRAIEAFFGQGTRLTVV.